Shown below are 7 T cell receptor beta chains from a single sample sequenced in a study of identical twins. TCRdb analysed the 5' RACE reads with MiXCR anew, one entry per CDR3 protein. The sample records about 100,000 distinct CDR3 sequences, about 5.6% being singletons. Sequencing was done on a sample of memory T cells sorted from blood. The source is a woman aged 45-60 years in good health.

This clonotype has at least ten counts. The CDR3: CASSEAMVNSPLHF. The CDR3 DNA sequence: TGTGCCAGCAGTGAAGCGATGGTTAATTCACCCCTCCACTTT. The J gene is TRBJ1-6, the V gene TRBV2; D unclear. Trimming pared 0 bases from V and 6 bases from J, leaving 6 bases between. The CDR3 is 14 amino acids. The germline gives CDR1 SNHLY, CDR2 FYNNEI.

This clonotype was seen at least ten times. The gene calls are TRBV6-1 and TRBJ2-1; TRBD2 is a possible D gene (7 bases). The CDR3 length is 14 residues. V was pared by 7 bases and J by 8 bases, with 18 bases between. The germline V gene has CDR1 MNHNS and CDR2 SASEGT. CDR3 in amino acids: CASIQGGGGDEQFF. CDR3 nucleotides: TGTGCCAGCATCCAAGGGGGAGGGGGAGATGAGCAGTTCTTC.

The table lists this clonotype with many counts. J is TRBJ2-7 and V is TRBV5-1, with D perhaps TRBD2 (5 bases). CDR3 length: 13 amino acids. The V end lost 1 base, the J end lost 6 bases, and 11 bases lay between the germline ends. The V gene's germline CDR1 is SGHRS and CDR2 YFSETQ. The CDR3 DNA sequence: TGCGCCAGCAGCTTGAACGGGATTACCGAGCAGTACGTC. It translates to CASSLNGITEQYV.

This clonotype occurred many times. V usage is TRBV7-8 and J usage is TRBJ2-5; no clear D gene. CDR1 is SGHVS and CDR2 is FQNEAQ in the germline V gene. The CDR3 totals 14 residues. Trimming stripped 5 bases from V and 1 base from J, with 11 bases between. CDR3 protein: CASSPRVSQETQYF. CDR3 nucleotide sequence: TGTGCCAGCAGCCCACGGGTCTCCCAAGAGACCCAGTACTTC. The whole variable domain, filled in from reference TRBV7-8 and TRBJ2-5, reads GAGVSQSPRYKVAKRGQDVALRCDPISGHVSLFWYQQALGQGPEFLTYFQNEAQLDKSGLPSDRFFAERPEGSVSTLKIQRTQQEDSAVYLCASSPRVSQETQYFGPGTRLLVL.

About this clonotype: A much bigger clone sits one base away, suggesting this may be a read error. This rearrangement joins TRBV6-5 to TRBJ2-3; D is possibly TRBD1 or TRBD2 (5 bases each). The CDR3 length is 15 residues. V lost 8 bases and J lost 3, with 18 bases in between. CDR1 MNHEY and CDR2 SVGAGI come from the germline V gene. The CDR3 is CASGSGTSRTDTQYF. DNA for the CDR3: TGTGCCAGCGGTTCCGGGACCTCTAGGACAGATACGCAGTATTTT.

The chain couples TRBV19 to TRBJ1-5; a weak D match, TRBD1 (5 bases). V gave up 7 bases and J gave up 6 bases, with 16 bases separating them. The CDR3 is 14 residues long. Germline CDR1 reads LNHDA; CDR2 reads SQIVND (reference sequence). The CDR3 sequence is CASKGGARGQPQHF. The CDR3 DNA is TGTGCCAGTAAGGGAGGGGCCCGGGGTCAGCCCCAGCATTTT.

This clonotype was counted many times. The genes are TRBV20-1 and TRBJ2-5; 14 nucleotides align to TRBD2. The CDR3 extends over 15 amino acids. V gave up 7 bases and J gave up 3 bases; unmatched junction bases: 7. The germline CDR1 and CDR2 sequences are DFQATT and SNEGSKA (reference sequence). The DNA for the CDR3 is TGCAGTGGCCTGACTAGCGGGAGGGGAAAAGAGACCCAGTACTTC. The encoded protein is CSGLTSGRGKETQYF.